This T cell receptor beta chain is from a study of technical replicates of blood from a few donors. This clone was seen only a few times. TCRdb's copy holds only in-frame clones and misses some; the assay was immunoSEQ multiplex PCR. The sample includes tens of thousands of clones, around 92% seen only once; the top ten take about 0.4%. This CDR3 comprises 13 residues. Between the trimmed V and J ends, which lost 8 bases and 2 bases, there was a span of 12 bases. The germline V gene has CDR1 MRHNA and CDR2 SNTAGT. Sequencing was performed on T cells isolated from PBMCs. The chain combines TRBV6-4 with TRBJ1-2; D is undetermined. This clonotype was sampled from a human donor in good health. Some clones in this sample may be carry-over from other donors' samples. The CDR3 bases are TGTGCCAGCGTACCCGGGTCCAACTATGGCTACACCTTC. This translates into CASVPGSNYGYTF.